This T cell receptor (beta chain) came from a study of blood T cell repertoires in COVID-19. Overall study context: PBMCs, B-cell-depleted T cells, or T cells were the source of the cDNA or gDNA that made up the material.

The CDR3 extends over 15 amino acids. The V gene's germline CDR1 is SEHNR and CDR2 FQNEAQ (reference sequence). The V end was cut by 7 bases, the J end by 6 bases, with 19 bases between. Libraries were prepared by immunoSEQ multiplex PCR; TCRdb keeps only in-frame clonotypes and omits some of them. The sample lists over 90,000 clones; 85% to 90% were seen once. Sequencing input: peripheral blood. This clonotype originated in a human donor in a cohort sampled during active COVID-19. V gene TRBV7-9 combines with J gene TRBJ1-5, with a weak D call TRBD1 (6 bases). CDR3 nucleotide sequence: TGTGCCAGCACCCCCCTTGGGGGCAGGGCTCAGCCCCAGCATTTT. It codes for CASTPLGGRAQPQHF.